This TCR beta chain was recovered during a study of T and B cells in COVID-19 patients. Multiplex PCR with BIOMED2 TRB-A/B primer pools amplified TRB rearrangements. TCRdb itself ran the multiplex PCR reads through MiXCR, one entry per CDR3 protein. The sample lists around 15,000 distinct CDR3 sequences; over 25% were seen once. V shed 2 bases, J shed 5 bases, and the junction held 3 bases outside the gene matches. CDR1 is LNHDA, CDR2 SQIVND, per germline (reference sequence). The CDR3 is 16 residues long. Each TRB amplification used about 250-550 ng of genomic DNA from blood. The receptor comes from a human donor who had recovered from COVID-19. Sequencing was done on a sample of blood. The V call is TRBV19, the J call TRBJ2-5; 15 bases are shared with TRBD2. The CDR3 nucleotides read TGTGCCAGTAGTATATCCGGGACTAGCGGGGGGGAGACCCAGTACTTC. Protein: CASSISGTSGGETQYF.